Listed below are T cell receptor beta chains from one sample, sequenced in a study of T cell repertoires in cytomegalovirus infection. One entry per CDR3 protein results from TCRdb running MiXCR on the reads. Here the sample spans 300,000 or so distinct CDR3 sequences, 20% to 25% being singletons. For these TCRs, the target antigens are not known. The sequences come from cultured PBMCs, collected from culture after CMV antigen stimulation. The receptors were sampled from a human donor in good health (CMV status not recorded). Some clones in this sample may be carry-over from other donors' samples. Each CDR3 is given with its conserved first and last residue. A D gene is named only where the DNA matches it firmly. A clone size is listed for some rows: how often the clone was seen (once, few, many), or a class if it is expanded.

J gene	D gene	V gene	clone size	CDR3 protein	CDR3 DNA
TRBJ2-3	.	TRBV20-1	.	CSLKEDVGTDTQYF	TGCAGTCTCAAGGAGGATGTTGGGACAGATACGCAGTATTTT
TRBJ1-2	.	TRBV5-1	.	CASSSDGRGYGYTF	TGCGCCAGCAGCTCGGACGGCCGGGGCTATGGCTACACCTTC
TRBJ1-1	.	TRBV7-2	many	CASSLDADTEAFF	TGTGCCAGCAGCTTAGATGCGGACACTGAAGCTTTCTTT
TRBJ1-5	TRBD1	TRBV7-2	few	CASSERQGAQPQHF	TGTGCCAGCAGCGAGAGACAGGGGGCTCAGCCCCAGCATTTT
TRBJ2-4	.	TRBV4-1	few	CASSHLLALESLAKNIQYF	TGCGCCAGCAGCCACCTTCTAGCTCTGGAATCTTTGGCCAAAAACATTCAGTACTTC
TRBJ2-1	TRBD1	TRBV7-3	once	CASTPGTVNNEQFF	TGTGCCAGCACCCCCGGGACAGTCAACAATGAGCAGTTCTTC
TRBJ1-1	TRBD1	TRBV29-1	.	CSATTGGPGAFF	TGCAGCGCAACTACAGGGGGCCCTGGGGCTTTCTTT
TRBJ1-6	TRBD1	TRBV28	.	CASTRGGQGNWLSPLHF	TGTGCCAGCACCCGTGGGGGACAGGGGAATTGGCTTTCACCCCTCCACTTT
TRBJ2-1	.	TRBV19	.	CATLDPSWEQFF	TGTGCCACTCTCGACCCCTCCTGGGAGCAGTTCTTC
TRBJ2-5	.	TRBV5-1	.	CASSLGLGEQETQYF	TGCGCCAGCAGCCTAGGGTTAGGAGAGCAAGAGACCCAGTACTTC
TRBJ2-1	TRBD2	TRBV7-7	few	CASSERTSGTYEQFF	TGTGCCAGCAGCGAGCGGACTAGCGGGACGTATGAGCAGTTCTTC
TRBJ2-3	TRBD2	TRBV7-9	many	CASSLGGRDTVF	TGTGCCAGCAGCTTAGGCGGGAGGGATACTGTTTTT
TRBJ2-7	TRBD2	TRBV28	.	CASSLAKFSTSSYFIYEQYF	TGTGCCAGCAGTTTAGCGAAGTTTTCGACTAGCTCCTATTTCATTTACGAGCAGTACTTC
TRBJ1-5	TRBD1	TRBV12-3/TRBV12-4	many	CASSPTGSSNQPQHF	TGTGCCAGCAGCCCGACAGGGTCGAGCAATCAGCCCCAGCATTTT
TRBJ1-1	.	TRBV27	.	CASSLPLSAEETEAFF	TGTGCCAGCAGCCTTCCCCTCAGCGCCGAGGAAACTGAAGCTTTCTTT
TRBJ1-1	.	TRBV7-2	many	CASSLRHWGTEAFF	TGTGCCAGCAGCTTAAGACATTGGGGGACTGAAGCTTTCTTT
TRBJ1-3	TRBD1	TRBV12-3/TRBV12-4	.	CASSWGQGSGNTIYF	TGTGCCAGCAGTTGGGGACAGGGCTCTGGAAACACCATATATTTT
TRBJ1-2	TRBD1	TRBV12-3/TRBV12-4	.	CASSFGDRGFYGYTF	TGTGCCAGCAGTTTCGGGGACAGGGGATTCTATGGCTACACCTTC
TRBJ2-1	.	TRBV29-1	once	CSDDRTNEQFF	TGCAGCGATGATAGGACCAATGAGCAGTTCTTC
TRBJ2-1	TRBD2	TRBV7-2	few	CASSSWTGTSGSGEQFF	TGTGCCAGCAGCTCCTGGACAGGTACTAGCGGGAGTGGTGAGCAGTTCTTC
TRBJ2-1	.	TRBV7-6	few	CASSLTRSENEQFF	TGTGCCAGCAGCCTGACTAGGTCTGAAAATGAGCAGTTCTTC
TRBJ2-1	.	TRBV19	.	CASKVAVGAYNEQFF	TGTGCCAGTAAGGTGGCGGTTGGAGCCTACAATGAGCAGTTCTTC
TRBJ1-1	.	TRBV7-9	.	CASSSMGSSSSEAFF	TGTGCCAGCAGCTCCATGGGGAGTTCGAGCTCTGAAGCTTTCTTT
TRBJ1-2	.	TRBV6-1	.	CASRATGVYGYTF	TGTGCCAGCAGAGCGACGGGGGTGTATGGCTACACCTTC
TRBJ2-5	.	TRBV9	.	CASSVDPGRSQETQYF	TGTGCCAGCAGCGTTGATCCGGGACGAAGCCAAGAGACCCAGTACTTC
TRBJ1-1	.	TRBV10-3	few	CAISEPGLSEAFF	TGTGCCATCAGTGAGCCAGGTCTGAGTGAAGCTTTCTTT
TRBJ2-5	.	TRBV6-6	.	CASSYGWGRAVRETQYF	TGTGCCAGCAGTTATGGTTGGGGAAGAGCGGTTCGAGAGACCCAGTACTTC
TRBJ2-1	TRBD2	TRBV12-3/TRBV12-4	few	CASSGSVAGVNEQFF	TGTGCCAGCAGTGGAAGCGTAGCGGGAGTGAATGAGCAGTTCTTC
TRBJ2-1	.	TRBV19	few	CAMGPRHEQFF	TGTGCCATGGGCCCGCGGCATGAGCAGTTCTTC
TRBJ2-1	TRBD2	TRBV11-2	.	CASSSRLAGVLYNEQFF	TGTGCCAGCAGCTCGAGACTAGCGGGAGTTCTCTACAATGAGCAGTTCTTC
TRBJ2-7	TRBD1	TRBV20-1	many	CSASFRTGSYEQYF	TGCAGTGCTAGTTTTCGGACAGGGTCCTACGAGCAGTACTTC
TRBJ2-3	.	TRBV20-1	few	CSAVGRARRADTQYF	TGCAGTGCGGTGGGACGCGCCCGGCGGGCAGATACGCAGTATTTT
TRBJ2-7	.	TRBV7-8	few	CASSGIYEQYF	TGTGCCAGCAGCGGTATCTACGAGCAGTACTTC
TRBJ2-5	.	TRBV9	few	CASSQPVNSQETQYF	TGTGCCAGCAGCCAACCCGTCAACTCCCAAGAGACCCAGTACTTC
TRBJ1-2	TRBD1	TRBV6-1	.	CASTHNDRGYGYTF	TGTGCCAGCACACACAACGACAGGGGCTATGGCTACACCTTC
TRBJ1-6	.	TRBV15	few	CATSKQTGGGSPLHF	TGTGCCACCAGCAAGCAGACAGGCGGGGGATCACCCCTCCACTTT
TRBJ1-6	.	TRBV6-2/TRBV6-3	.	CASSDGLSPLHF	TGTGCCAGCAGCGACGGTCTTTCACCCCTCCACTTT
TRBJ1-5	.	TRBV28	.	CASSFVGGQSNQPQHF	TGTGCCAGCAGTTTTGTCGGGGGGCAAAGCAATCAGCCCCAGCATTTT
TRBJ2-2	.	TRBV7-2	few	CASSLNFGELFF	TGTGCCAGCAGCTTAAATTTCGGGGAGCTGTTTTTT
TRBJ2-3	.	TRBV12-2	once	CASSFGVLPGLTDTQYF	TGTGCCAGCAGCTTCGGCGTTCTCCCAGGGCTTACAGATACGCAGTATTTT
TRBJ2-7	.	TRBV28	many	CASSPHGAGLSAYEQYF	TGTGCCAGCAGTCCTCACGGGGCGGGGCTGAGCGCCTACGAGCAGTACTTC
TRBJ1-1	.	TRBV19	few	CASKIRGVNTEAFF	TGTGCCAGTAAAATCAGGGGAGTGAACACTGAAGCTTTCTTT
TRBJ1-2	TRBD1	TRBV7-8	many	CASSLYGTGYGYTF	TGTGCCAGCAGCTTATACGGGACAGGGTATGGCTACACCTTC
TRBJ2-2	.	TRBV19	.	CASSIPALTGELFF	TGTGCCAGTAGTATACCCGCCTTAACCGGGGAGCTGTTTTTT
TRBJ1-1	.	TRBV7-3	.	CASSITGSNTEAFF	TGTGCCAGCAGCATTACCGGGAGTAACACTGAAGCTTTCTTT
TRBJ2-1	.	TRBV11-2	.	CASSLGVADEQFF	TGTGCCAGCAGCTTAGGCGTAGCGGATGAGCAGTTCTTC
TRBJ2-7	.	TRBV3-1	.	CASSQNVNEQYF	TGTGCCAGCAGCCAAAACGTCAACGAGCAGTACTTC
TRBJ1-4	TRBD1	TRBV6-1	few	CASRSGGATANEKLFF	TGTGCCAGCAGATCAGGGGGCGCAACGGCTAATGAAAAACTGTTTTTT
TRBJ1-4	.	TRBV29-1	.	CSVDSGREKLFF	TGCAGCGTTGACTCGGGGCGTGAAAAACTGTTTTTT
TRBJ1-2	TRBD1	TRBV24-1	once	CATSEGTVNYGYTF	TGTGCCACCAGTGAGGGGACAGTTAACTATGGCTACACCTTC
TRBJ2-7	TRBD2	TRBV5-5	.	CASSLGSGKYEQYF	TGTGCCAGCAGCTTGGGGAGCGGGAAATACGAGCAGTACTTC
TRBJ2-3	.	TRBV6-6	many	CASSPLGGGSTDTQYF	TGTGCCAGCAGTCCCTTAGGGGGAGGATCGACAGATACGCAGTATTTT
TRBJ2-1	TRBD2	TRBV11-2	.	CASSLDGLAASYNEQFF	TGTGCCAGCAGCTTAGATGGACTAGCGGCCTCCTACAATGAGCAGTTCTTC
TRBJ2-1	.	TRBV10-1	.	CASSGGPYTGQFF	TGCGCCAGCAGTGGCGGGCCCTACACTGGGCAGTTCTTC
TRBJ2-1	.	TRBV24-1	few	CATPDRLYNEQFF	TGTGCCACCCCTGACAGGTTATACAATGAGCAGTTCTTC
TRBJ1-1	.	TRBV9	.	CASSAGMRNTEAFF	TGTGCCAGCAGCGCTGGGATGCGGAACACTGAAGCTTTCTTT
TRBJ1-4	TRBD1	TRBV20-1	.	CSVPGTGSNEKLFF	TGCAGTGTTCCCGGGACAGGTTCTAATGAAAAACTGTTTTTT